This T cell receptor beta chain comes out of a study of lymphopenia after photon versus proton radiotherapy. Study conclusions and caveats: Oligoclonal CD8+ Temra expansion after nadir drove photon patients' diversity drop. Under photons, naive T cells and diversity fell while effector/memory populations rose.

Germline V lookup: CDR1 MNHNY, CDR2 SVGAGI (reference sequence). CDR3 length equals 15 residues. V dropped 5 bases and J dropped 3; count of bases not matched to a gene: 9. Data came from immunoSEQ multiplex PCR; TCRdb stores just in-frame clones and leaves some out. Of about 160,000 clones listed, approximately 90% are singletons. Concerning this clone itself: Its antigen remains unknown.

The source material was peripheral blood, sampled from a patient treated with photon-based radiotherapy. This clonotype originated in a man between 50 and 59 years old with gastric cancer. The rearrangement uses TRBV6-6 and TRBJ1-2; 7 bases map to TRBD1. CDR3 DNA: TGTGCCAGCAGTCCAACACAGGGGACTTACTATGGCTACACCTTC. Its protein product is CASSPTQGTYYGYTF.